Presented here are 9 T cell receptor beta chains from one specimen sequenced in a study of T cells in Graves' hyperthyroidism and ophthalmopathy. Amplification yielded TCR beta CDR3 regions, with RNA transcripts as the source. Researchers ran a first-round RT-PCR on the TCR CDR3 using the HTBI primer set. TCRdb processed the multiplex PCR reads anew with MiXCR; each CDR3 protein has one entry. The sample shows about 340,000 distinct CDR3 sequences, roughly 18% of them seen only once. The sequenced sample consisted of blood. Receptors were obtained from a woman between 45 and 60 years old with Graves' hyperthyroidism.

This rearrangement joins TRBV10-3 to TRBJ1-5, with 7 bases fitting TRBD1. Germline CDR1 ENHRY, CDR2 SYGVKD. The J segment lost 3 bases and the V segment lost 2 bases, leaving 10 bases of the junction unmatched. The CDR3 loop spans 17 amino acids. The CDR3 coding sequence is TGTGCCATCAGTGAGACCGCCGGGACAGCATTCAATCAGCCCCAGCATTTT. Its protein product is CAISETAGTAFNQPQHF.

A few counts support this clonotype. This rearrangement joins TRBV29-1 to TRBJ2-3; D might be TRBD1 (6 bases). The germline CDR1 and CDR2 sequences are SQVTM and ANQGSEA. Deletions cut 4 bases from V and 0 bases from J, with 23 bases between. This CDR3 is built from 18 residues. The CDR3, as DNA: TGCAGCGTTGCCGAAGGGAGACTGGACAGCTTAAGCACAGATACGCAGTATTTT. Translating gives CSVAEGRLDSLSTDTQYF.

Remarks on this clonotype: With a much larger clone just one base away, this may be a read error. This chain joins TRBV12-5 and TRBJ1-5; unclear D gene. Germline V gives CDR1 LGHNT, CDR2 FRNRAP. CDR3 length equals 13 residues. The CDR3 DNA follows: TGTGCTAGTGGTTCCCTAATCGATCAGCCCCGGCATTTT. It specifies CASGSLIDQPRHF.

The V and J genes are TRBV5-5 and TRBJ2-7; no firm D call. Germline V gene lookup returns CDR1 SGHKS and CDR2 YYEKEE (reference sequence). Trimming left V 4 bases short and J 0 bases short, with 11 bases between. The CDR3 length is 14 residues. The CDR3 DNA is TGTGCCAGCAGCCGAGAAGACATCTCCTACGAGCAGTACGTC. Encoded protein: CASSREDISYEQYV.

This clonotype has ten or more counts. The chain joins TRBV2 to TRBJ1-5; possible D gene TRBD1, 6 bases. V lost 6 bases and J lost 7, with 22 bases in between. Per the germline V gene, CDR1 is SNHLY and CDR2 is FYNNEI. The CDR3 totals 16 residues. The CDR3 region is CASRGRGGILSQPQHF. The CDR3 nucleotides read TGTGCCAGCAGGGGCCGCGGGGGCATATTAAGCCAGCCCCAGCATTTT.

At least ten counts were recorded for this clonotype. The chain links TRBV13 to TRBJ1-4, with unresolved D. Trimming pared 0 bases from V and 8 bases from J, leaving 10 bases between. The CDR3 covers 14 residues. Germline CDR1 reads PRHDT; CDR2 reads FYEKMQ (reference sequence). The CDR3 reads CASSLGEGGEKLFF. The CDR3 region has the DNA TGTGCCAGCAGCTTAGGAGAAGGCGGGGAAAAACTGTTTTTT.

There are many counts of this clonotype. The rearrangement joins TRBV2 to TRBJ2-2; D gene unclear. V lost 6 bases, J lost 1 base, and 6 bases lay in between. Per germline, CDR1 SNHLY and CDR2 FYNNEI. The CDR3 extends over 13 amino acids. The CDR3 DNA is TGTGCCAGCAGGAATCGGAACACCGGGGAGCTGTTTTTT. Its protein product is CASRNRNTGELFF. Looking up the rest from reference TRBV2 and TRBJ2-2 gives the full variable domain: EPEVTQTPSHQVTQMGQEVILRCVPISNHLYFYWYRQILGQKVEFLVSFYNNEISEKSEIFDDQFSVERPDGSNFTLKIRSTKLEDSAMYFCASRNRNTGELFFGEGSRLTVL.

This clonotype was detected only a few times. The V call is TRBV6-2 or TRBV6-3, the J call TRBJ2-1; possibly TRBD1 for D (5 bases). Germline V gene sequence: CDR1 MNHEY, CDR2 SVGEGT. With 5 bases removed from V and 5 bases from J, the gap between germline ends came to 13 bases. This CDR3 spans 14 amino acids. This CDR3 is CASSRSTADNEQFF. The CDR3 coding sequence is TGTGCCAGCAGTCGCTCGACAGCCGACAATGAGCAGTTCTTC.

This rearrangement joins TRBV19 to TRBJ2-1, with D perhaps TRBD2 (7 bases). The CDR3 is made up of 20 amino acids. Germline CDR1 reads LNHDA; CDR2 reads SQIVND (reference sequence). Trimming stripped 4 bases from V and 3 bases from J, with 28 bases between. This chain's CDR3 is CASSSDPMAAGAVLYNEQFF. The CDR3 DNA follows: TGTGCCAGTAGTAGTGACCCGATGGCGGCGGGGGCTGTACTCTACAATGAGCAGTTCTTC.